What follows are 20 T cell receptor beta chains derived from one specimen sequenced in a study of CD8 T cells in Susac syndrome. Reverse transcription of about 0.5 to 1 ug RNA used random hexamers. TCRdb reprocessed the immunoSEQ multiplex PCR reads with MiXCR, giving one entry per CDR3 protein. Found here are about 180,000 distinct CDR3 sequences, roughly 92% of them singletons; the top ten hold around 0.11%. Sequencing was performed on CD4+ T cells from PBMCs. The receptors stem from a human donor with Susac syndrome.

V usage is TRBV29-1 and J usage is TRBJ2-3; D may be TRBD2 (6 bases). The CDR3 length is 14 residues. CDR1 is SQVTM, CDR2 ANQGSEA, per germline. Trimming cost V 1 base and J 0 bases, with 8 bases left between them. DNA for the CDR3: TGCAGCGTTGAAGTAGCGGCGAGCACAGATACGCAGTATTTT. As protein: CSVEVAASTDTQYF.

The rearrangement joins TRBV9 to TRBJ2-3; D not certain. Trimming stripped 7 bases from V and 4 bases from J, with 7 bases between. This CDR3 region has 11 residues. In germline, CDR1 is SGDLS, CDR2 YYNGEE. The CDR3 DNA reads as TGTGCCAGCGGAATAGCAGATACGCAGTATTTT. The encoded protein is CASGIADTQYF.

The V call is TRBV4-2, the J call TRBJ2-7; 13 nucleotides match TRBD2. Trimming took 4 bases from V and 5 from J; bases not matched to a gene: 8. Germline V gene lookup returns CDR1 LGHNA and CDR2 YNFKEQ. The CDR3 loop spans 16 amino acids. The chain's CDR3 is CASSPGLAGPGDEQYF. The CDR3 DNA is TGTGCCAGCAGCCCGGGACTAGCGGGGCCTGGGGACGAGCAGTACTTC.

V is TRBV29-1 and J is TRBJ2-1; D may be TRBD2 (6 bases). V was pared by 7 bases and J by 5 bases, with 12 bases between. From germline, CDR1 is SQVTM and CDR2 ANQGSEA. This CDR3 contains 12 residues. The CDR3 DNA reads TGCAGCGCCCGCGGAGGGAACAATGAGCAGTTCTTC. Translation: CSARGGNNEQFF.

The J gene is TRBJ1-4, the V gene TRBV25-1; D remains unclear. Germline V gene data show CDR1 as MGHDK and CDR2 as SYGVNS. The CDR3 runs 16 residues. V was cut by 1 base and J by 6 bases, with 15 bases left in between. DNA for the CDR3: TGTGCCAGCAGTGAATTTCAGGTCGGAAGTGATGAAAAACTGTTTTTT. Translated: CASSEFQVGSDEKLFF.

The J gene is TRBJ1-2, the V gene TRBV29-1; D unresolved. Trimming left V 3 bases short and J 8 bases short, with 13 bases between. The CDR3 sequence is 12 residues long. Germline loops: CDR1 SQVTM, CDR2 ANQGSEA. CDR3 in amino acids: CSVDQQRGGYTF. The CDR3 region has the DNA TGCAGCGTTGACCAGCAGCGCGGGGGCTACACCTTC.

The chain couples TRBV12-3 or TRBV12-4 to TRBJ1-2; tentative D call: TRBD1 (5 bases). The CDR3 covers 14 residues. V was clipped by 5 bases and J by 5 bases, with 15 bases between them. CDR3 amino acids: CASSPGWGAYGYTF. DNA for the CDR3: TGTGCCAGCAGTCCAGGGTGGGGTGCTTATGGCTACACCTTC.

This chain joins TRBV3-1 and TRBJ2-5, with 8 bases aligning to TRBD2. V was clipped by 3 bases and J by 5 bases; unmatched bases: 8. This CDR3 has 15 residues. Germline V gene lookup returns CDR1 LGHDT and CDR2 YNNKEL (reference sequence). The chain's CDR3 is CASSQPGTSEETQYF. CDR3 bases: TGTGCCAGCAGCCAGCCCGGGACTAGTGAGGAGACCCAGTACTTC.

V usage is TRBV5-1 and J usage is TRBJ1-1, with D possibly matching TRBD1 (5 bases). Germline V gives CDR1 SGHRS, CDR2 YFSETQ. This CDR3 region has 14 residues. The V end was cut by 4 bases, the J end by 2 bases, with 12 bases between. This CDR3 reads CASSTAGTNTEAFF. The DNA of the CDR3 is TGCGCCAGCAGCACGGCCGGGACTAACACTGAAGCTTTCTTT.

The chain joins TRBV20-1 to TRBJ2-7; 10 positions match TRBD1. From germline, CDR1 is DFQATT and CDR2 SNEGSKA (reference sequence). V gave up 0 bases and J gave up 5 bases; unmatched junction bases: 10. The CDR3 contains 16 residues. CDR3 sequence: CSARDRTGTGVHEQYF. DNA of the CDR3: TGCAGTGCTAGAGATCGTACTGGGACAGGGGTCCACGAGCAGTACTTC.

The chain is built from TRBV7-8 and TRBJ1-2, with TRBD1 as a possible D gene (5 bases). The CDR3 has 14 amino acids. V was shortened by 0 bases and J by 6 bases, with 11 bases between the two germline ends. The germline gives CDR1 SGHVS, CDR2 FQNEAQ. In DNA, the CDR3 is TGTGCCAGCAGCTTAGCGGGCAGGGAAAATGGCTACACCTTC. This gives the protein CASSLAGRENGYTF.

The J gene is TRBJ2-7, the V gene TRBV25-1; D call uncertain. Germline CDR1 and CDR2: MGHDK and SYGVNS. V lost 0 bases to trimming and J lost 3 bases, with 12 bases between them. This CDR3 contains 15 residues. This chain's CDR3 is CASSEYTRQNYEQYF. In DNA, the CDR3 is TGTGCCAGCAGTGAATATACCAGACAAAACTACGAGCAGTACTTC.

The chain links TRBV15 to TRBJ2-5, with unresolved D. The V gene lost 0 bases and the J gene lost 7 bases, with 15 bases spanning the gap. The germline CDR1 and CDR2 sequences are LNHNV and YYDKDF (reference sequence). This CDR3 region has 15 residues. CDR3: CATSRDGVAKGTQYF. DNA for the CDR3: TGTGCCACCAGCAGAGATGGAGTCGCAAAGGGGACCCAGTACTTC.

CDR3 in DNA: TGCGCCAGCAGCCGGGGACAGCCGAACACCGGGGAGCTGTTTTTT. This sequence encodes CASSRGQPNTGELFF. The V gene is TRBV5-1, the J gene TRBJ2-2, with TRBD1 matching over 7 bases. The CDR3 is 15 residues long. The V segment lost 4 bases and the J segment 0 bases; nucleotides outside the gene matches: 3. Germline-derived CDR1 and CDR2 are SGHRS and YFSETQ.

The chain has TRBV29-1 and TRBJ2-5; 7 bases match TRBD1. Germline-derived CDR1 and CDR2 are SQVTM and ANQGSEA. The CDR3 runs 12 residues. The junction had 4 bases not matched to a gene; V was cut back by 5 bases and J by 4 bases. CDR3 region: CSVRQGPETQYF. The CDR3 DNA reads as TGCAGCGTTCGACAGGGCCCAGAGACCCAGTACTTC.

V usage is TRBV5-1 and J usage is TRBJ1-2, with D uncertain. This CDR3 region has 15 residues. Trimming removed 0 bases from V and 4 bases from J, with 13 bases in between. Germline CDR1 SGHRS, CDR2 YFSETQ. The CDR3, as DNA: TGCGCCAGCAGCTTGGGGGGTCGGAGTTCCTATGGCTACACCTTC. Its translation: CASSLGGRSSYGYTF. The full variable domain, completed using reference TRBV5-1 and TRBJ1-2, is KAGVTQTPRYLIKTRGQQVTLSCSPISGHRSVSWYQQTPGQGLQFLFEYFSETQRNKGNFPGRFSGRQFSNSRSEMNVSTLELGDSALYLCASSLGGRSSYGYTFGSGTRLTVV.

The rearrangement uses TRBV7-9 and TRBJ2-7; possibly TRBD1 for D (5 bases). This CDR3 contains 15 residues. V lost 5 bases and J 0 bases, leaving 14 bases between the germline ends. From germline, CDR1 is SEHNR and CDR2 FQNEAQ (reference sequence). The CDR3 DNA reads TGTGCCAGCAGCGACAAGAGTAGGGGCTCCTACGAGCAGTACTTC. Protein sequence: CASSDKSRGSYEQYF.

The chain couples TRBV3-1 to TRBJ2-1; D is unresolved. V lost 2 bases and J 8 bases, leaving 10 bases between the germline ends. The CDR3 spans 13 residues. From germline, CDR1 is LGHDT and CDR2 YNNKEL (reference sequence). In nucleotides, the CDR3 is TGTGCCAGCAGCCAAAACGGGTACGATGAGCAGTTCTTC. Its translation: CASSQNGYDEQFF.

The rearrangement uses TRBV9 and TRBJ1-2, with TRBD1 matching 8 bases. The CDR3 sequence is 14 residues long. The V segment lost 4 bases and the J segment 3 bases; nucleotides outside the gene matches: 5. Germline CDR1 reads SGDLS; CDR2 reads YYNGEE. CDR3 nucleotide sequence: TGTGCCAGCAGCATGGGACAGGCTTACTATGGCTACACCTTC. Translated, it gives CASSMGQAYYGYTF.

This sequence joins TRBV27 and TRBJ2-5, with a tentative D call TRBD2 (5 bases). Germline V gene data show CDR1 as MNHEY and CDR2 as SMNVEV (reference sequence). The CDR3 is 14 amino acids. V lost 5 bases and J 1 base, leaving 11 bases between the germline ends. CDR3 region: CASSRGSAQETQYF. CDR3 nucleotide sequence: TGTGCCAGCAGTCGAGGGTCAGCCCAAGAGACCCAGTACTTC.